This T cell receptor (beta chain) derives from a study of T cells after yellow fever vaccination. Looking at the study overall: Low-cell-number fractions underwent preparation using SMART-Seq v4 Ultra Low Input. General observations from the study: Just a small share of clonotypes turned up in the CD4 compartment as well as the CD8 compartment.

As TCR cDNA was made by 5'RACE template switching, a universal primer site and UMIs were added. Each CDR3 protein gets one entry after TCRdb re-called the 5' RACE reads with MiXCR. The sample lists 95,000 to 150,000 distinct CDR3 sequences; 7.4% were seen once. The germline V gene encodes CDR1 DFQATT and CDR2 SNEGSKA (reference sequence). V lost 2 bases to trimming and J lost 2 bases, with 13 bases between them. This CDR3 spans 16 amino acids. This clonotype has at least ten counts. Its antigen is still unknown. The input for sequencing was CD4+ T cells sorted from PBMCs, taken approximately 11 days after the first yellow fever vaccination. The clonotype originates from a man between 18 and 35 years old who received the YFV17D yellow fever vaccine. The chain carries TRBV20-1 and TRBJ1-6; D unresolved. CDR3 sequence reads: CSARRPLGAYNSPLHF. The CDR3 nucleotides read TGCAGTGCTAGACGGCCCCTAGGAGCCTATAATTCACCCCTCCACTTT.